What follows are 10 T cell receptor beta chains derived from one specimen sequenced in a study of cytomegalovirus exposure and HLA in healthy donors. PCR used 60 Vbeta primers and 13 Jbeta primers. The protocol was immunoSEQ multiplex PCR, while the TCRdb copy is restricted to in-frame clones and leaves out a portion. The data show approximately 150,000 clones, with roughly 80% seen just once and roughly 7.6% held by the top ten. The sequenced material came from PBMCs. These receptors were obtained from a woman aged 30 to 39 in good health and CMV-seropositive.

Of note for this clone: The same CDR3 arises from other DNA sequences in this sample as well. The rearrangement joins TRBV18 to TRBJ1-6; 9 nucleotides match TRBD1. V shed 5 bases, J shed 7 bases, and the junction held 3 bases outside the gene matches. This CDR3 has 14 amino acids. In germline, CDR1 is KGHSH, CDR2 LQKENI. CDR3 residues: CASSADRGNSPLHF. The CDR3 DNA is TGTGCCAGCTCAGCGGACAGGGGAAATTCACCCCTCCACTTT.

This chain joins TRBV6-6 and TRBJ2-2; no clear D. Germline V gene lookup returns CDR1 MNHNY and CDR2 SVGAGI (reference sequence). The CDR3 consists of 16 residues. V was trimmed by 2 bases and J by 0 bases, leaving 10 bases between them. The CDR3: CASSYTSVANTGELFF. In nucleotides, the CDR3 is TGTGCCAGCAGTTACACGTCGGTCGCGAACACCGGGGAGCTGTTTTTT.

V is TRBV11-2 and J is TRBJ2-7, with 8 nucleotides matching TRBD2. Germline trimming cut 5 bases from V and 3 bases from J; bases unmatched to any gene: 12. CDR3 size: 16 residues. Germline lookup yields CDR1 SGHAT and CDR2 FQNNGV. The CDR3 nucleotides read TGTGCCAGCAGCGAACGCGGCGGGGGGCCCTTCTACGAGCAGTACTTC. Protein sequence: CASSERGGGPFYEQYF. The variable domain in full, completed from reference TRBV11-2 and TRBJ2-7, reads EAGVAQSPRYKIIEKRQSVAFWCNPISGHATLYWYQQILGQGPKLLIQFQNNGVVDDSQLPKDRFSAERLKGVDSTLKIQPAKLEDSAVYLCASSERGGGPFYEQYFGPGTRLTVT.

The chain combines TRBV7-6 with TRBJ1-2; TRBD1 matches at 10 bases. V was clipped by 1 base and J by 3 bases; unmatched bases: 2. The CDR3 spans 15 residues. The germline V gene encodes CDR1 SGHVS and CDR2 FNYEAQ. CDR3 in DNA: TGTGCCAGCAGCTTAGGGACAGGGGGAGACTATGGCTACACCTTC. The encoded protein is CASSLGTGGDYGYTF.

As concerns this clone: The sample holds other DNA sequences that translate to the same CDR3. The rearrangement links TRBV10-3 to TRBJ2-5, with TRBD1 as a possible D gene (5 bases). The V gene lost 8 bases and the J gene lost 4 bases, with 8 bases spanning the gap. Germline V gives CDR1 ENHRY, CDR2 SYGVKD. The length of the CDR3 is 11 residues. The CDR3 DNA follows: TGTGCCATCGGCACAGGAGAGACCCAGTACTTC. The encoded protein is CAIGTGETQYF.

The chain uses TRBV9 and TRBJ2-5; 9 bases agree with TRBD1. The DNA end is a closer match to TRBJ2-7, so the J assignment may be wrong. CDR1 is SGDLS and CDR2 is YYNGEE in the germline V gene. This CDR3 comprises 18 residues. As DNA, the CDR3 is TGTGCCAGCAGCCCGAAAAACTCTGACAGGGGGTCCCCCTACGAGCAGTACTTC. Amino acids: CASSPKNSDRGSPYEQYF.

This chain links TRBV28 with TRBJ2-5; D uncertain. Trimming took 5 bases from V and 2 from J, leaving 6 bases between them. The CDR3 has 12 amino acids. Looked up from germline, CDR1 is MDHEN and CDR2 is SYDVKM. Here the CDR3 reads CASSLLQETQYF. Here the CDR3 DNA reads TGTGCCAGCAGTCTCCTTCAAGAGACCCAGTACTTC.

The rearrangement uses TRBV5-1 and TRBJ2-2, with 9 bases matching TRBD2. The J segment lost 3 bases and the V segment lost 4 bases, leaving 7 bases of the junction unmatched. Germline CDR1 is SGHRS and CDR2 is YFSETQ. The CDR3 runs to 16 residues. The CDR3 loop is CASSRGSSGDTGELFF. The CDR3 DNA follows: TGCGCCAGCAGCCGGGGCTCTAGCGGGGACACCGGGGAGCTGTTTTTT.

The rearrangement links TRBV10-3 to TRBJ1-1; D uncertain. CDR1 and CDR2 (germline): ENHRY, SYGVKD. V shed 5 bases and J shed 0 bases, with 13 bases lying between them. The CDR3 has 15 amino acids. CDR3 sequence: CAISPSRVMNTEAFF. In nucleotides, the CDR3 is TGTGCCATCAGTCCCTCTCGGGTCATGAACACTGAAGCTTTCTTT.

The V call is TRBV5-6, the J call TRBJ2-7, with a possible D match to TRBD1 (7 bases). The V end lost 4 bases, the J end lost 1 base, and 18 bases lay between the germline ends. CDR1 and CDR2 (germline): SGHDT, YYEEEE. The CDR3 sequence is 16 residues long. The CDR3: CASSPDWGDSSYEQYF. DNA for the CDR3: TGTGCCAGCAGCCCCGACTGGGGGGACAGTTCCTACGAGCAGTACTTC.